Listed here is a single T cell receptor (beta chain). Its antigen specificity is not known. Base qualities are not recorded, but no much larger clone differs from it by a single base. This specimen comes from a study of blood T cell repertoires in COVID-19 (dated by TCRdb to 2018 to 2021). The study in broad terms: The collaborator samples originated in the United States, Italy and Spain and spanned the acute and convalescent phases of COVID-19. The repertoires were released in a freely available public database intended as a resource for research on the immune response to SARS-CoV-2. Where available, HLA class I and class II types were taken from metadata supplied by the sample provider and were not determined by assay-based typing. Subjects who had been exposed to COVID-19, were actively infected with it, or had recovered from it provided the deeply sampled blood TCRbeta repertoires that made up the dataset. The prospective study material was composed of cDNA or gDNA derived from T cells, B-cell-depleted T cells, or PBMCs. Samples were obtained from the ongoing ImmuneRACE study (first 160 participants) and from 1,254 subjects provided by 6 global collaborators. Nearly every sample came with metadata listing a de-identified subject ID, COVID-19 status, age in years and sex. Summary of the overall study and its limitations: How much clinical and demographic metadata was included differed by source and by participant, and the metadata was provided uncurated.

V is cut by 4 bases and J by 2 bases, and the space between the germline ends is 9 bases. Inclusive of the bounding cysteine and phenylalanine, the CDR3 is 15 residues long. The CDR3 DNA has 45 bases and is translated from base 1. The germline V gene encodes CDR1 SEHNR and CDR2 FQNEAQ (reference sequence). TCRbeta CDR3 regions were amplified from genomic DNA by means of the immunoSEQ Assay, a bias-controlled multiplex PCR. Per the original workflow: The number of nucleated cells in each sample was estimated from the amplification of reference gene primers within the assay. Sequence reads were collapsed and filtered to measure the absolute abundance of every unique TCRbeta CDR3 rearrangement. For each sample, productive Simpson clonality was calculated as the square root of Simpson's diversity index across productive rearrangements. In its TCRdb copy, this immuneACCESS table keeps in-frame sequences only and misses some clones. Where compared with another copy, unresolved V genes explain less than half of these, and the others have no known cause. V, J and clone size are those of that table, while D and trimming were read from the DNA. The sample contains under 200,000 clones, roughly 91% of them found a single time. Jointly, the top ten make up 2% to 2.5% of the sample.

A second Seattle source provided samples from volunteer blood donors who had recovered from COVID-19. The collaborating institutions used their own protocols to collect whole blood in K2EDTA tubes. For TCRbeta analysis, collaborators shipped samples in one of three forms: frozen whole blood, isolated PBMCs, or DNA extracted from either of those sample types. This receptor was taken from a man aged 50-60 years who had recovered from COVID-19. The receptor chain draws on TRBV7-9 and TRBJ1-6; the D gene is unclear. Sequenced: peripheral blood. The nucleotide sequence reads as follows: TGTGCCAGCAGCTCTCGGGTCACCTATAATTCACCCCTCCACTTT. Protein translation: CASSSRVTYNSPLHF.